The following is a TCR beta chain sequence with its context. As yet, its antigen is unknown. Using immunoSEQ multiplex PCR, the repertoire was profiled, and TCRdb retains in-frame clones only, with some absent. The sample includes about 150,000 clones, 90% to 95% seen only once; the top ten take approximately 9%. The sample comes from a study of T cell responses to AZD1222 COVID-19 vaccine. Study-level points and caveats: Only a handful of AZD1222 recipients, several in all, had baseline seropositivity. Females made up more of the donors, who were largely white British, and clonal diversity may have come out too low.

The junction had 4 bases not matched to a gene; V was cut back by 5 bases and J by 3 bases. The germline V gene has CDR1 MNHEY and CDR2 SVGAGI. CDR3 length equals 14 residues. The source of this sequence is an adult in good health. The sample was peripheral blood, taken on day 0 of AZD1222 vaccination. This chain connects TRBV6-5 to TRBJ2-1; 7 bases align to TRBD1. CDR3 nucleotide sequence: TGTGCCAGCAGTCTCGGGACAGACTACAATGAGCAGTTCTTC. Its translation is CASSLGTDYNEQFF.